This entry concerns a single T cell receptor beta chain. Profiled with immunoSEQ multiplex PCR; TCRdb holds only in-frame clones, not every one. This sample has around 29,000 clones, with about 90% found just once. This entry belongs to a study of OX40 agonist ivuxolimab in advanced cancers. This clonotype originated in an adult with an advanced solid tumor such as melanoma, head and neck, liver or kidney cancer. The source material was CD4+ or CD8+ T cells sorted from blood, sampled in a trial of the OX40 agonist ivuxolimab.

CDR3 residues: CASSLPMWNEQFF. The DNA of the CDR3 is TGTGCCAGCAGTTTACCCATGTGGAATGAGCAGTTCTTC. V usage is TRBV27 and J usage is TRBJ2-1; D gene unclear. The V end was cut by 2 bases, the J end by 7 bases, with 9 bases between. The CDR3 sequence is 13 residues long. Germline assignment: CDR1 MNHEY and CDR2 SMNVEV (reference sequence).